The entry below gives a single T cell receptor beta chain sequence along with its context. The target of this receptor is not known. Base qualities are missing; no much larger clone stands one base away. The immunoSEQ Assay, a bias-controlled multiplex PCR, was used to amplify TCRbeta CDR3 regions from genomic DNA. In the authors' own workflow: Within the assay, amplification of reference gene primers was used to estimate how many nucleated cells each sample contained. To quantify the absolute abundance of each unique TCRbeta CDR3 rearrangement, sequence reads were collapsed and filtered. For each sample, productive Simpson clonality was calculated as the square root of Simpson's diversity index across productive rearrangements. TCRdb re-hosts the immuneACCESS table, in-frame sequences only. Its copies lack some clones; in the studies checked, an unresolved V gene accounts for under half of them, and the cause for the rest is not known. V and J calls and clone size are copied from that table; D and trimming were computed from the DNA. This sample lists roughly 200,000 clones; approximately 80% were detected once. The ten largest clones take up about 7% of the sample.

At one collaborating source in Seattle, patients were enrolled during active infection and were followed longitudinally through the course of disease. The collaborating institutions used their own protocols to collect whole blood in K2EDTA tubes. For TCRbeta analysis, collaborators shipped samples as frozen whole blood, isolated PBMCs, or DNA extracted from either of those sample types. This specimen comes from a study of blood T cell repertoires in COVID-19 (dated by TCRdb to 2018 to 2020). Regarding the study in general: Samples from collaborators originated in the United States, Italy and Spain and spanned both the acute and convalescent phases of COVID-19. The samples were drawn from the first 160 participants of the ongoing ImmuneRACE study and from more than 1,000 subjects provided by 6 global collaborators. The repertoires were made available in a free public database intended to serve as a resource for research on the immune response to SARS-CoV-2. Sample metadata almost always included a de-identified subject ID, COVID-19 status, age in years and sex. Where available, HLA class I and class II types were obtained from metadata supplied by the sample provider rather than from assay-based typing. Deeply sampled blood TCRbeta repertoires from subjects exposed to, actively infected with, or recovered from COVID-19 were included in the dataset. The material from the prospective study consisted of cDNA or gDNA derived from T cells, B-cell-depleted T cells, or PBMCs.

Spanning cysteine to phenylalanine, the CDR3 consists of 14 amino acids. Of all the DNA, just the CDR3 is kept, 42 bases in frame from base 1. At the junction V is shortened by 6 bases and J by 2 bases; bases outside the gene matches: 5. CDR1 and CDR2 are read off the germline V gene (reference sequence) as MNHEY and SMNVEV. Broader findings and caveats from the paper: How much clinical and demographic metadata was included differed by source and by participant, and the metadata was provided uncurated.

Sequencing was performed on peripheral blood. This TCR was recovered from a woman in her forties with COVID-19, enrolled during active disease. In this chain, TRBV27 is recombined with TRBJ2-7, and 9 junctional nucleotides match TRBD1. The bases are TGTGCCAGCAGACCGGGACAGGGTACCTACGAGCAGTACTTC. Its protein reads: CASRPGQGTYEQYF.